This TCR beta chain came from a study of blood T cell repertoires in COVID-19. Study as a whole: T cells, B-cell-depleted T cells, or PBMCs provided the cDNA or gDNA that served as material.

The CDR3 consists of 13 residues. Trimming stripped 8 bases from V and 4 bases from J, with 14 bases between. Germline V gene lookup returns CDR1 WNHNN and CDR2 SYGVQD (reference sequence). Only in-frame clones appear in the TCRdb table, and some are missing; sequencing was by immunoSEQ multiplex PCR. Of approximately 200,000 clones in the sample, 70% to 90% were seen once. The V gene is TRBV10-1, the J gene TRBJ1-2, with D hard to call. Source material: PBMCs or T cells enriched from blood (not recorded which). The source is a woman aged 25-40 years who had been exposed to COVID-19. The CDR3 DNA sequence: TGCGCCAGCTCCTCGGGGTCGACCTATGGCTACACCTTC. It is translated as CASSSGSTYGYTF.